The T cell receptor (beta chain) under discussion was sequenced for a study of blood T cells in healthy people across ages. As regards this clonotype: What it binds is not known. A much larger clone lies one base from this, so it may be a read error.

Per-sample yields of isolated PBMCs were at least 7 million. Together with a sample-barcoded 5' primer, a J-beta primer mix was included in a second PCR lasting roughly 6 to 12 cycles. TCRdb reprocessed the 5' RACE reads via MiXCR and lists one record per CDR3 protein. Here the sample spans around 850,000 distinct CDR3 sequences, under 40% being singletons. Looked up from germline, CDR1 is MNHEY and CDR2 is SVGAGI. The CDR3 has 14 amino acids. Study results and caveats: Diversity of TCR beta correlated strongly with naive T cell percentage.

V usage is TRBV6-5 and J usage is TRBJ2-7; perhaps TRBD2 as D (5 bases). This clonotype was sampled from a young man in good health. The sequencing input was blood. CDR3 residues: CASSFNEGSCEQYF. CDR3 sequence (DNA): TGTGCCAGCAGTTTCAATGAGGGCTCCTGCGAGCAGTACTTC.